These T cell receptor beta chains were read from a single sample in a study of cytomegalovirus exposure and HLA in healthy donors. The method was immunoSEQ multiplex PCR; TCRdb's version includes in-frame clones alone and lacks a portion of them. The repertoire holds approximately 150,000 clones, with roughly 80% as singletons. The material sequenced was PBMCs. The receptors were sampled from a woman younger than 45 in good health and CMV-seropositive. CDR3s include the opening cysteine and the closing phenylalanine or tryptophan. A D gene is named only where the DNA matches it firmly. Part of the rows lack a size; the others show once, few, many or a class for expanded clones.

d_call,j_call,cdr3_length,v_call,clone_size,cdr3_aa,cdr3_nt
TRBD1,TRBJ2-7,15,TRBV27,once,CASSLFQGALYEQYF,TGTGCCAGCAGTTTATTTCAGGGGGCCCTATACGAGCAGTACTTC
TRBD1,TRBJ1-6,16,TRBV18,NA,CASSPPTGLYNSPLHF,TGTGCCAGCTCACCCCCGACAGGGCTCTATAATTCACCCCTCCACTTT
NA,TRBJ2-1,16,TRBV9,NA,CASSVAGRGPYNEQFF,TGTGCCAGCAGCGTAGCTGGGCGGGGGCCCTACAATGAGCAGTTCTTC
NA,TRBJ2-7,14,TRBV28,once,CASSLGGGQDEQYF,TGTGCCAGCAGTTTGGGAGGGGGACAGGACGAGCAGTACTTC
TRBD1,TRBJ2-2,14,TRBV6-1,NA,CASRAGGWAGELFF,TGTGCCAGCAGGGCAGGGGGCTGGGCCGGGGAGCTGTTTTTT
NA,TRBJ2-2,14,TRBV6-1,few,CASLRQKLTGELFF,TGTGCCAGCCTCAGACAGAAACTTACCGGGGAGCTGTTTTTT
NA,TRBJ2-7,14,TRBV11-2,NA,CASSSPGGSYEQYF,TGTGCCAGCAGCTCCCCTGGGGGGTCCTACGAGCAGTACTTC
TRBD1,TRBJ1-5,14,TRBV19,NA,CQDREVDSNQPQHF,TGTCAAGACAGGGAGGTAGATAGCAATCAGCCCCAGCATTTT
NA,TRBJ2-5,17,TRBV7-2,NA,CASSLGILGVWGETQYF,TGTGCCAGCAGCTTAGGTATCTTAGGGGTCTGGGGAGAGACCCAGTACTTC
TRBD1,TRBJ2-7,16,TRBV7-2,NA,CASSLDPGTGKYEQYF,TGTGCCAGCAGCTTAGACCCCGGGACAGGGAAGTACGAGCAGTACTTC
TRBD1,TRBJ2-1,16,TRBV14,NA,CASSRQQGAFYNEQFF,TGTGCCAGCAGCCGACAACAGGGGGCTTTTTACAATGAGCAGTTCTTC
TRBD1,TRBJ2-7,16,TRBV18,NA,CASSPPQRQGNYEQYF,TGTGCCAGCTCTCCTCCACAGCGACAGGGGAACTACGAGCAGTACTTC
TRBD2,TRBJ2-7,15,TRBV2,NA,CASTTRGGLLHEQYF,TGTGCCAGCACCACGCGGGGGGGCCTCCTCCACGAGCAGTACTTC
TRBD1,TRBJ1-6,16,TRBV9,NA,CASSVLAGGGDSPLHF,TGTGCCAGCAGCGTATTGGCAGGGGGTGGTGATTCACCCCTCCACTTT
NA,TRBJ1-2,13,TRBV28,NA,CASSPGGGYGYTF,TGTGCCAGCAGCCCCGGGGGGGGCTATGGCTACACCTTC
TRBD1,TRBJ2-7,13,TRBV7-3,NA,CASSLGRGQEQYF,TGTGCCAGCAGCTTAGGCAGGGGGCAAGAGCAGTACTTC
NA,TRBJ2-3,15,TRBV5-1,few,CASSFGMSGTDTQYF,TGCGCCAGCAGCTTCGGGATGTCTGGCACAGATACGCAGTATTTT
TRBD1,TRBJ2-4,14,TRBV18,NA,CASSQGATIEIQYF,TGTGCCAGCTCACAGGGGGCTACAATAGAGATTCAGTACTTC
TRBD2,TRBJ2-3,16,TRBV9,NA,CASSVRLAGSTDTQYF,TGTGCCAGCAGCGTAAGACTAGCGGGTAGCACAGATACGCAGTATTTT
TRBD1,TRBJ2-2,15,TRBV9,NA,CASSATGASTGELFF,TGTGCCAGCAGCGCAACAGGGGCCAGCACCGGGGAGCTGTTTTTT
NA,TRBJ1-2,14,TRBV19,NA,CASSIDRQGHGYTF,TGTGCCAGTAGTATAGATCGGCAGGGGCATGGCTACACCTTC
NA,TRBJ2-7,13,TRBV7-2,NA,CASSLGADYEQYF,TGTGCCAGCAGCTTGGGGGCGGACTACGAGCAGTACTTC
NA,TRBJ1-6,15,TRBV4-1,NA,CASSQVTGTGSPLHF,TGCGCCAGCAGCCAAGTAACAGGAACAGGTTCACCCCTCCACTTT
TRBD2,TRBJ2-3,17,TRBV5-4,NA,CASSLLSGGLSTDTQYF,TGTGCCAGCAGCTTGTTGAGCGGGGGCCTTAGCACAGATACGCAGTATTTT
TRBD1,TRBJ2-2,17,TRBV7-9,once,CSSSSRRWDRNSGELFF,TGTTCCAGCAGCTCCCGACGATGGGACAGGAATTCCGGGGAGCTGTTTTTT
NA,TRBJ1-2,12,TRBV30,NA,CAWSPSRDGYTF,TGTGCCTGGAGCCCAAGTCGGGATGGCTACACCTTC
TRBD2,TRBJ2-7,16,TRBV18,NA,CASSPWVSGTTNEQYF,TGTGCCAGCTCACCATGGGTATCAGGGACTACTAACGAGCAGTACTTC
TRBD2,TRBJ2-7,19,TRBV7-9,NA,CASSLARSGLAGGPPEQYF,TGTGCCAGCAGCTTAGCGCGCTCGGGACTAGCGGGGGGGCCTCCCGAGCAGTACTTC
NA,TRBJ1-2,13,TRBV5-5,NA,CASSLVSLYGYTF,TGTGCCAGCAGCTTGGTCAGTCTTTATGGCTACACCTTC
NA,TRBJ2-5,11,TRBV5-6,NA,CASSWASAQYF,TGTGCCAGCAGCTGGGCCTCCGCCCAGTACTTC
NA,TRBJ1-2,15,TRBV6-5,NA,CASSSDSASVYGYTF,TGTGCCAGCAGTTCCGACAGCGCATCGGTTTATGGCTACACCTTC
NA,TRBJ2-6,16,TRBV7-3,NA,CASSLYFLSGANVLTF,TGTGCCAGCAGCTTATATTTCCTCTCTGGGGCCAACGTCCTGACTTTC
TRBD1,TRBJ1-1,13,TRBV29-1,NA,CSGDRGGGTEAFF,TGCAGCGGAGACAGGGGAGGGGGCACTGAAGCTTTCTTT
NA,TRBJ1-2,14,TRBV4-1,NA,CASSQVGGKYGYTF,TGCGCCAGCAGCCAAGTTGGAGGGAAGTATGGCTACACCTTC
TRBD2,TRBJ2-3,19,TRBV7-2,NA,CASSPQARTSGGSTDTQYF,TGTGCCAGCAGCCCCCAAGCGAGGACTAGCGGGGGAAGCACAGATACGCAGTATTTT
NA,TRBJ2-3,13,TRBV5-4,once,CASSGSDSYTQYF,TGTGCCAGCAGCGGTAGCGATTCTTATACGCAGTATTTT
TRBD1,TRBJ2-3,15,TRBV5-4,few,CASSLAGGFTDTQYF,TGTGCCAGCAGCTTGGCAGGGGGCTTCACAGATACGCAGTATTTT
TRBD1,TRBJ2-1,15,TRBV11-3,NA,CASSPGQGTYNEQFF,TGTGCCAGCAGCCCGGGACAGGGAACCTACAATGAGCAGTTCTTC
NA,TRBJ1-3,14,TRBV2,NA,CASSDTYSGNTIYF,TGTGCCAGCAGTGACACCTACTCTGGAAACACCATATATTTT
NA,TRBJ2-3,16,TRBV21-1,NA,CAKRCEGSGSTDAQYF,TGTGCGAAAAGGTGCGAGGGCTCGGGGAGTACAGATGCGCAGTATTTT
NA,TRBJ1-6,15,TRBV7-2,NA,CASTLGSIYNSPLHF,TGTGCCAGCACCCTGGGCAGTATCTATAATTCACCCCTCCACTTT
NA,TRBJ1-2,14,TRBV13,once,CASRRRGRARGYTF,TGTGCCAGCAGACGTAGGGGCAGGGCGCGGGGCTACACCTTC